This TCR beta chain was sequenced in a study of T-cell reconstitution after alpha-beta-depleted transplantation in children. The CDR3 covers 16 residues. The germline CDR1 and CDR2 sequences are SGDLS and YYNGEE. V dropped 4 bases and J dropped 7 bases, with 21 bases sitting between them. This sample's TCRbeta library carried unique molecular identifier barcodes. TCRdb itself ran the PCR reads through MiXCR, one entry per CDR3 protein. The data show under 400,000 distinct CDR3 sequences, roughly 25% seen once. The TCR sequence derives from a male patient aged 10 to 17 who had a stem cell transplant for acute lymphoblastic leukemia, so the T cells may come from the graft donor. The chain combines TRBV9 with TRBJ2-1, with D possibly matching TRBD1 (5 bases). The sample was PBMCs, mostly from graft donor cells, taken 180 days after TCRalphabeta/CD19-depleted stem cell transplant. The CDR3 DNA is TGTGCCAGCAGCTCCCAAAGCAGGGCCTCGCCGAATGAGCAGTTCTTC. It yields the protein CASSSQSRASPNEQFF.